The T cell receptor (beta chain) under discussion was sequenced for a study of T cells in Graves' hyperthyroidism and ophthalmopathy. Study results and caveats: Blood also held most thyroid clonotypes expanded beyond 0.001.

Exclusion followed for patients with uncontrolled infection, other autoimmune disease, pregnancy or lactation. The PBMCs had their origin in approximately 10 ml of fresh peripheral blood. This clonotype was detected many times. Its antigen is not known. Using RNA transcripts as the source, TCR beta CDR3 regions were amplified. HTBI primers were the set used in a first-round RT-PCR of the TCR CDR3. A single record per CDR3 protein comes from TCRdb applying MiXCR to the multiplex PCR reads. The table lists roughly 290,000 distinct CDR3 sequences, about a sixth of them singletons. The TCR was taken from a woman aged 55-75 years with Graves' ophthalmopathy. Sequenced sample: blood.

CDR3 DNA: TGTGCCAGCAGCTCTGGACAGAGGTCCTACGAGCAGTACTTC. It is translated as CASSSGQRSYEQYF. The gene calls are TRBV5-8 and TRBJ2-7; D might be TRBD1 (6 bases). CDR1 and CDR2 from the germline V gene are SGHTS and YDEGEE. V was cut by 3 bases and J by 1 base, with 11 bases left in between. The CDR3 length is 14 residues.